The clone carrying this T cell receptor beta chain was detected only a few times. Antigen: not known. This sample stems from a study of CD8+ T cells in alopecia areata. Treatment defined: oral pan-JAK inhibitor, 5-10 mg twice daily. Extraction and reverse transcription of RNA yielded cDNA as the sequencing template. Some clones are missing from TCRdb's copy, which holds only in-frame ones; the method was immunoSEQ multiplex PCR. The sample comprises under 150,000 clones, 53% of which are singletons, and roughly 0.45% rests with the top ten. General observations from the study: Besides other cells, scalp samples also yield sequences of resident alphabeta T cells from normal skin. Significant decreases in scalp clonality and expanded CD8+ clones followed tofacitinib treatment. The study found that many expanded lesional clones persisted in scalp and blood during tofacitinib.

The CDR3 is made up of 13 amino acids. CDR1 is MNHEY and CDR2 is SVGAGI in the germline V gene. V dropped 8 bases and J dropped 5 bases, with 15 bases sitting between them. The specimen was CD4+ T cells sorted from blood, collected at week 4, from a patient treated with tofacitinib. This sequence joins TRBV6-5 and TRBJ1-2; no clear D. This TCR derives from a human donor with alopecia areata. CDR3 residues: CASSPDGGYGYTF. For the CDR3, the DNA is TGTGCCAGCTCCCCTGACGGAGGGTATGGCTACACCTTC.